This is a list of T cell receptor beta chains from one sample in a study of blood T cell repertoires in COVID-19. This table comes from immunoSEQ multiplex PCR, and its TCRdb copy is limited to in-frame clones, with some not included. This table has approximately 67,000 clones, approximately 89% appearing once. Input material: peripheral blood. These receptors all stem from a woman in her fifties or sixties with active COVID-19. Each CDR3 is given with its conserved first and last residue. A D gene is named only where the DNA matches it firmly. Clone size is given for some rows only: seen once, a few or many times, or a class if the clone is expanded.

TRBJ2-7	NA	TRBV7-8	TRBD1	TGTGCCAGCCACGGACAGGGGGGTTACGAGCAGTACTTC	CASHGQGGYEQYF
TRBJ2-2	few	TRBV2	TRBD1	TGTGCCAGCAGTCCAACAGGGGTTGCCGGGGAGCTGTTTTTT	CASSPTGVAGELFF
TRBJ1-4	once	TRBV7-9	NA	TGTGCCAGCAGTATCGGGAATGAAAAACTGTTTTTT	CASSIGNEKLFF
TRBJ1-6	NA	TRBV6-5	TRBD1	TGTGCCAGCACCCAGGGACAGGAGCATAATTCACCCCTCCACTTT	CASTQGQEHNSPLHF
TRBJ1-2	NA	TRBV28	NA	TGTGCCAGCAGTACACAGGGAAGTGGCTACACCTTC	CASSTQGSGYTF
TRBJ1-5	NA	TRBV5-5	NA	TGTGCCAGCAGCTCCACCTCTACAGGTTATAGCAATCAGCCCCAGCATTTT	CASSSTSTGYSNQPQHF
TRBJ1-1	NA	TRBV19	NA	TGTGCCAGTAGTCGGGCAGGGGCACTTATGGGGACTGAAGCTTTCTTT	CASSRAGALMGTEAFF
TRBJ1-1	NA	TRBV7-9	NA	TGTGCCAGCAGCTTAAAGGGTGAGGGCACTGAAGCTTTCTTT	CASSLKGEGTEAFF
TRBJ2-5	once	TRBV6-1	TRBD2	TGTGCCAGCAGTGCCGGGACTAGCCGCCAGGAGACCCAGTACTTC	CASSAGTSRQETQYF
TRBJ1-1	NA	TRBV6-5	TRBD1	TGTGCCAGCAGCTCCTCCGGGACAGCGCTTGAAGCTTTCTTT	CASSSSGTALEAFF
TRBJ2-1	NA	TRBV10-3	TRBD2	TGTGCCACAGGGACTAGCGGGAGAGGCTCCTACAATGAGCAGTTCTTC	CATGTSGRGSYNEQFF
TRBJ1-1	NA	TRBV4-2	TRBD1	TGTGCCAGCAGGGGAGGGACAGGGACGAACACTGAAGCTTTCTTT	CASRGGTGTNTEAFF
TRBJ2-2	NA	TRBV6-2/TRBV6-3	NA	TGTGCCAGCAGTTACCCGGGATACCAGGCCGGGGAGCTGTTTTTT	CASSYPGYQAGELFF
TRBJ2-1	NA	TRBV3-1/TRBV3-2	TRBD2	TGTGCCAGCAGGGGGGGTACGGGAGGCTCCTACAATGAGCAGTTCTTC	CASRGGTGGSYNEQFF
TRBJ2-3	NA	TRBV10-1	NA	TGCGCCAGCGGCAGGACAGTCCCAGATACGCAGTATTTT	CASGRTVPDTQYF
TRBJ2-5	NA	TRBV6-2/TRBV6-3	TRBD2	TGTGCCAGCAGTCACAATAGCGGGAGGTTGGGCCAAGAGACCCAGTACTTC	CASSHNSGRLGQETQYF
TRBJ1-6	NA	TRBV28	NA	TGTGCCAGCAAGGTCCAACAGTTCAATTCACCCCTCCACTTT	CASKVQQFNSPLHF
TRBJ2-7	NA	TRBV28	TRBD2	TGTGCCAGCAGTTTTCCAGCGGGAGGGATCTACGAGCAGTACTTC	CASSFPAGGIYEQYF
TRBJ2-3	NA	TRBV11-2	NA	TGTGCCAGCAGCTTAGAGAGGACAGACACAGATACGCAGTATTTT	CASSLERTDTDTQYF
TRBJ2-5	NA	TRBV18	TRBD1	TGTGCCAGCTCATTCACCGGGGACAGGGAGACCCAGTACTTC	CASSFTGDRETQYF
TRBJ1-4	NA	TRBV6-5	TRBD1	TGTGCCAGCAGGACAGGGTTTGAAAAACTGTTTTTT	CASRTGFEKLFF
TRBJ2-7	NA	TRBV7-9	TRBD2	TGTGCCAGCAGCTCCCTCGAGGGAGGGGCCATCGAGCAGTACTTC	CASSSLEGGAIEQYF
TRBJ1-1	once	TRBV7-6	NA	TGTGCCAGCATCACCACGGAGCCCCACAGGATTGAGGAAGCTTTCTTT	CASITTEPHRIEEAFF
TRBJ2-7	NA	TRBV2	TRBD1	TGTGCCAGCAGTAGGACAGGGTACGAGCAGTACTTC	CASSRTGYEQYF
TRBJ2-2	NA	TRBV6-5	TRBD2	TGTGCCAGCAGTTACAGGGCGGGAGGGCCCGGGGAGCTGTTTTTT	CASSYRAGGPGELFF
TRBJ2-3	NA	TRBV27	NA	TGTGCCAGCAGTTTATTTAGCGGTTCCACAGATACGCAGTATTTT	CASSLFSGSTDTQYF
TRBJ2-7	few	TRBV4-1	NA	TGCGCCAGCAGCCTCCCCCAGGGGTTAGGGGGCGAGCAGTACTTC	CASSLPQGLGGEQYF
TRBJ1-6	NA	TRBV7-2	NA	TGTGCCAGCAGCGCGCAAGACACTGGTAATTCACCCCTCCACTTT	CASSAQDTGNSPLHF
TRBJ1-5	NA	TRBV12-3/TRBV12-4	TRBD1	TGTGCCAGCAGCGACAGGGGACAGCCCCAGCATTTT	CASSDRGQPQHF
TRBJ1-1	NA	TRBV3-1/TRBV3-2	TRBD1	TGTGCCAGCAGCTTCAACTGGAGGACAGGCCTCGACACTGAAGCTTTCTTT	CASSFNWRTGLDTEAFF
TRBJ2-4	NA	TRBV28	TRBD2	TGTGCCAGCAGTATCCGGACTAGCGGGAGTTCCAAAAACATTCAGTACTTC	CASSIRTSGSSKNIQYF
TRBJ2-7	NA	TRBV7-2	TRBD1	TGTGCCAGCAGCCCGAGAGGGGACAGCCTCTACGAGCAGTACTTC	CASSPRGDSLYEQYF
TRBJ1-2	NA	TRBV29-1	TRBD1	TGCAGCGTTGAAGATCCCCAACAGGGGGCGCGCGAAAACTATGGCTACACCTTC	CSVEDPQQGARENYGYTF
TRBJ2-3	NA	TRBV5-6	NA	TGTGCCAGCAGCTTACAGATTTTTACAGATACGCAGTATTTT	CASSLQIFTDTQYF
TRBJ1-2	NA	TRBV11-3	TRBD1	TGTGCCAGCAGCCCCAGGGGGATCTATGGCTACACCTTC	CASSPRGIYGYTF
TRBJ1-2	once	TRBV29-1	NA	TGCAGCGCGACTACGGACAGCCACTATGGCTACACCTTC	CSATTDSHYGYTF
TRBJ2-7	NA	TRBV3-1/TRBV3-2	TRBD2	TGTGCCAGCAGCCAAGGGGGGGGAACCTACGAGCAGTACTTC	CASSQGGGTYEQYF
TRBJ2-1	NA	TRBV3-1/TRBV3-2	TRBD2	TGTGCCAGCAGCCAACCTTTCAGCGGGAGAATCTATGAGCAGTTCTTC	CASSQPFSGRIYEQFF
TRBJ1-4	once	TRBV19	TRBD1	TGTGCCACTATGCGTCCAGGACAGGGGCGAGCTAATGAAAAACTGTTTTTT	CATMRPGQGRANEKLFF
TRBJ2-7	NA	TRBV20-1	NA	TGCAGTGCTAGTTGGGGGGCGGGAGAAAGATACGAGCAGTACTTC	CSASWGAGERYEQYF